This T cell receptor (beta chain) was captured in a study of cytomegalovirus exposure and HLA in healthy donors (dated by TCRdb to between 2016 and 2019). General notes on the study: An earlier analysis of 587 of the donors reported under 300 Gb of sequence data and about 120 million unique TCR beta sequences obtained from some 170 million T cells. Across 398 genotyped donors of the cohort, an average of roughly 250,000 unique TCR beta nucleotide sequences per donor were sequenced, and 15% to 20% of those sequences were non-productive. Roughly five DR-DQ haplotypes were handled as single units for association and clustering, since linkage in the cohort was strong. To study patterns of TCR occurrence, a later analysis re-analyzed previously published TCR beta repertoires from 650 to 750 donors and added high-resolution HLA genotyping. Alongside the repertoire data, information on donor age, sex, ethnicity and CMV serostatus was compiled. About 300 gigabases of sequencing data and 70 million to 95 million unique TCR sequences made up an early release that covered roughly 670 HLA-typed donors. The study aimed to test whether cataloging public T cell receptors could reveal signatures of past pathogen exposure. A later genetic analysis used genome-wide SNP genotypes for about 60% of the 666 donors, treating that subset as a discovery cohort. The study combined high-throughput TCR immunosequencing, statistical association of individual TCRs with disease status, and machine learning to predict cytomegalovirus infection status. In addition to the first cohort of 666 subjects, a separate validation cohort of 130 or so different subjects was used. All discovery cohort repertoires had been generated on a single sequencing platform. In an earlier analysis of roughly 600 of the donors, high-throughput TCR beta sequencing was used to judge whether each TCR beta V gene segment behaved as functional or pseudogenic. Of the 300 to 400 genotyped donors, around 81% fell in the genetic ancestry cluster associated with self-reported Caucasian donors. Rather than drawing on any new phenotypic data, the later analysis identified candidate immune exposures from TCR beta sequences and the way those sequences occurred across donors. The T cell repertoires of about 700 subjects were profiled by immunosequencing and related to cytomegalovirus serostatus. Both class I and class II loci were covered by HLA typing, at four-digit resolution. The number of donors typed differed by locus, with about 629-630 for A, B, C, DRB1 and DQB1, 522 for DQA1, 600 to 610 for DPA1, and under 490 for DPB1.

Comment on this clone: The specificity of this receptor is unknown. Base qualities were left out, and no much larger clone turns up one base away.

What the authors observed across the whole study: Because HLA typing was missing for some donors at each locus, association tests included only the typed subset. Presence/absence analyses assumed roughly uniform sequencing depth across donors, an assumption that may not hold. Most CMV-associated TCR beta chains appeared to be HLA-restricted in a later analysis, and the HLA associations seemed to be driven largely by CMV exposure. For the cohort, immune exposure information was limited to CMV serostatus. The classifier was reported to diagnose cytomegalovirus status with high specificity and sensitivity in both the original and validation cohorts. A group of highly shared sequence variants was considered likely to be a technical artifact of the sequencing pipeline. At a false discovery rate of 0.05, a later analysis linked some 17,000 TCR beta sequences to specific HLA alleles. A later genetic analysis reported fewer N-insertions in productive TCRs among donors in an Asian-associated ancestry cluster than the approximately 700-donor mean. An earlier analysis of 587 of the donors showed that most TCR beta V segments appeared in productive rearrangements either about 90% or about 30% of the time, which broadly matched IMGT annotations. Only TCR beta chains were sequenced in this cohort, and the absence of alpha or paired-chain data limited detectable features. The study gave a list of under 200 TCR beta chains associated with cytomegalovirus. It was suggested by the authors that the approach could potentially be generalized to other disease states and immunological phenotypes. According to a later analysis, parvovirus B19, influenza, CMV and Epstein-Barr virus appeared linked to several top co-occurrence clusters. In vitro tests confirmed that a few of the cytomegalovirus-associated TCR beta chains recognize cytomegalovirus antigens. In a later analysis, the rate of TCR association differed among HLA loci, with DRB1 alleles having the most associated TCRs and HLA-C alleles having the fewest. Across donors, most TCR sequences were observed very rarely, whereas some public TCRs were present in many individuals. A further reported finding was that TCR beta sequences accurately predicted the HLA-A and HLA-B alleles for most subjects in the first cohort. In a later analysis, HLA-associated TCR beta chains were found to be more clonally expanded and to have lower generation probabilities than equally common non-associated chains. Because counts were too low, around 18 rarely observed V segments, including chromosome 9 orphons, were left out of the earlier analysis of 500 to 750 of the donors. When HLA alleles, especially DR and DQ, strongly co-occurred, TCR associations were difficult to assign to individual alleles. Correlated functional status among segregating V segments might reflect linkage disequilibrium, but an unknown experimental factor could not be ruled out. In a later genetic analysis, a missense DCLRE1C variant was associated with V-gene and J-gene trimming of TCR beta chains, and the association was replicated in an independent cohort.

The cohort was made up of roughly 670 healthy bone marrow donors. All cohort members were sampled while nominally healthy, although unrecorded immune exposures were likely present. The donor was CMV seronegative and belonged to the group of over 300 seronegative cohort members. Every donor gave a peripheral blood sample, and the peripheral blood mononuclear cells from that sample were used for TCR beta sequencing. The Qiagen DNeasy Blood Extraction Kit was used to extract genomic DNA from the blood cell samples. Library construction relied on the immunoSEQ multiplex PCR assay. A mixture of 60 forward primers for TCR Vbeta segments and 13 reverse primers for TCR Jbeta segments was used in the multiplex PCR. Amplification of the CDR3 region of rearranged TCR beta genes was performed with a multiplex PCR assay on genomic DNA. The Illumina HiSeq System was used to sequence the amplified TCR beta libraries as 87-base-pair reads. Per the source publication's procedure: A later analysis tallied around 80 million unique TCR beta chains across the 666 repertoires, and some 12 million of those chains were shared by two or more donors. Raw reads were error-corrected and collapsed into unique sequences by a nearest-neighbor algorithm in which closely related sequences were merged to remove PCR and sequencing errors. V, D and J gene segments were assigned by aligning CDR3 sequences to IMGT reference sequences. Each retained sequence needed at least a six-nucleotide match to both a V gene segment and a J gene segment. Rearrangements were called productive when the CDR3 lacked stop codons and stayed in frame with V and J; all others were non-productive. CDR3 was defined by IMGT convention, running from the second conserved V-encoded cysteine to the conserved J-encoded phenylalanine. Sequences without an unambiguous match to a single V gene segment were excluded from the earlier analysis of a few hundred of the donors. In an earlier analysis of roughly 500 of the donors, V segments were called functional above 56.7% productive rearrangements and were called segregating when the between-donor standard deviation exceeded 5%. A statistical classification framework was developed to diagnose cytomegalovirus status using the catalog of TCR beta chain sequences. V and J gene assignment, in a later analysis, came from comparing TCR nucleotide sequences with IMGT/GENE-DB human TR gene sequences. A later analysis assigned CDR3 sequences and most-parsimonious VDJ recombination scenarios with the TCRdist pipeline. In a later analysis, every TCR beta chain was defined by the combination of its CDR3 amino acid sequence and its V-gene family, and reads without a unique V-gene family were dropped. In a later analysis, around 600 highly shared, low-generation-probability nucleotide sequences were removed to address suspected cross-contamination and a sequencing artifact. For each public chain, a later analysis derived a clonal expansion index from normalized ranks of inferred template counts within each repertoire. In a later analysis, generation probabilities were computed using a VDJ recombination model fitted to out-of-frame rearrangements, and the results were checked against IGoR. In a later analysis, TCR-TCR, TCR-HLA and TCR-CMV co-occurrence was scored with hypergeometric tests, and a repertoire-size bias correction was applied to TCR pairs. False discovery rates were estimated in a later analysis by permuting HLA or CMV assignments 20 times. A later analysis grouped co-occurring TCRs with DBSCAN, adding TCRdist sequence similarity when clustering within HLA-allele-positive subsets. For co-occurrence clustering, repertoires with fewer than 30,000 or more than 120,000 public chains were excluded, along with a handful of repertoires with anomalous nucleotide sharing. Drawn from immuneACCESS, this table holds only the in-frame rearrangements with V and J called that TCRdb kept. Clones are partly lost; checked studies trace under half to an unresolved V gene and leave the rest unexplained. The V and J calls and clone size were taken over from that table, and D and trimming were inferred from the DNA. In this sample the table shows about 150,000 clones, about 70% of which occur a single time. The leading ten clones occupy about 3.4% of the sample.

The source of this sequence is a male donor in good health and CMV-seronegative. Sequenced input: PBMCs.

The nucleotides are TGTGCCAGCAGCCCGACGACAGGGGTTGGCACTGAAGCTTTCTTT. Its translation reads: CASSPTTGVGTEAFF. The sequence is built from TRBV7-9 and TRBJ1-1; 8 bases in the junction line up with TRBD1. CDR1 and CDR2, looked up from the germline V gene (reference sequence), are SEHNR and FQNEAQ. Including cysteine and phenylalanine, the CDR3 has 15 amino acids. Only the CDR3 DNA is retained, 45 bases long and in frame from the first base. The junction shows trimming of 5 bases on V and 4 bases on J, and the gene matches do not reach 9 bases of it. With the rest looked up from the reference TRBV7-9 and TRBJ1-1 genes rather than sequenced, the full variable domain is DTGVSQNPRHKITKRGQNVTFRCDPISEHNRLYWYRQTLGQGPEFLTYFQNEAQLEKSRLLSDRFSAERPKGSFSTLEIQRTEQGDSAMYLCASSPTTGVGTEAFFGQGTRLTVV.